The 3 T cell receptor beta chains given below trace back to one sample, sequenced in a study of CD8+ T cells in alopecia areata. Isolated RNA was reverse transcribed into cDNA used as the sequencing template. Here immunoSEQ multiplex PCR was the method, and the copy in TCRdb shows in-frame clones only, minus some. The sample includes some 200,000 clones, about 60% of them seen just once. As for treatment: oral pan-JAK inhibitor, 5-10 mg twice daily. The specimen was CD4+ T cells sorted from blood, collected at week 4, from a patient treated with tofacitinib. These receptors were taken from a human donor with alopecia areata.

This clone came up a few times. The gene calls are TRBV10-3 and TRBJ1-1, with unresolved D. The CDR3 totals 15 residues. Germline CDR1 ENHRY, CDR2 SYGVKD. The V end was cut by 5 bases, the J end by 6 bases, with 19 bases between. CDR3 bases: TGTGCCATCAGTCCTAATGTTGACGGGCTTGCTGAAGCTTTCTTT. Its translation: CAISPNVDGLAEAFF.

The chain combines TRBV7-9 with TRBJ1-2; D is undetermined. Germline-derived CDR1 and CDR2 are SEHNR and FQNEAQ (reference sequence). The CDR3 extends over 10 amino acids. The ends were cut back, 5 bases at V and 13 bases at J, with 11 bases in the middle. CDR3 sequence reads: CASSREYGTF. The CDR3, as DNA: TGTGCCAGCAGCCGGGAGTATGGCACCTTC.

The rearrangement links TRBV7-9 to TRBJ1-1; D possibly corresponds to TRBD1 (5 bases). Trimming removed 4 bases at V and 3 bases at J, with 12 bases between. Germline V gene sequence: CDR1 SEHNR, CDR2 FQNEAQ (reference sequence). CDR3 length: 14 residues. CDR3 sequence reads: CASSSSGGDTEAFF. CDR3 in DNA: TGTGCCAGCAGCTCCAGTGGAGGGGACACTGAAGCTTTCTTT.